Listed below are T cell receptor beta chains from one sample, sequenced in a study of human T cells and chemical hapten exposure. Each CDR3 protein is one row after TCRdb ran MiXCR on the RACE reads. The sample holds about 140,000 distinct CDR3 sequences, about 11% seen once. Sample: whole blood, taken in connection with sensitization to the hapten diphenylcyclopropenone (DPC). Source of these receptors: a woman between 45 and 60 years old with alopecia areata. Some clones in this sample may be carry-over from other donors' samples. Both conserved end residues are part of each CDR3. The D gene is left open where the match is weak. Size is omitted from some rows. Given values are once, few, many or a class for expanded clones.

d_call: -
v_call: TRBV6-2/TRBV6-3
j_call: TRBJ2-6
clone_size: -
cdr3_aa: CASSYQQGANVLTF
cdr3_nt: TGTGCCAGCAGTTATCAGCAGGGGGCCAACGTCCTGACTTTC

d_call: -
v_call: TRBV28
j_call: TRBJ2-4
clone_size: many
cdr3_aa: CASSLSSQGSKNIQYF
cdr3_nt: TGTGCCAGCAGTTTATCATCTCAGGGGTCCAAAAACATTCAGTACTTC

d_call: -
v_call: TRBV28
j_call: TRBJ2-2
clone_size: many
cdr3_aa: CASSLLAAATGELFF
cdr3_nt: TGTGCCAGCAGTTTATTAGCGGCGGCCACCGGGGAGCTGTTTTTT

d_call: -
v_call: TRBV29-1
j_call: TRBJ2-7
clone_size: -
cdr3_aa: CSVESGEQYF
cdr3_nt: TGCAGCGTTGAAAGTGGAGAGCAGTACTTC

d_call: TRBD2
v_call: TRBV29-1
j_call: TRBJ2-1
clone_size: many
cdr3_aa: CSVAGVYDNEQFF
cdr3_nt: TGCAGTGTAGCGGGAGTATATGACAATGAGCAGTTCTTC

d_call: -
v_call: TRBV12-3/TRBV12-4
j_call: TRBJ2-1
clone_size: -
cdr3_aa: CASSLGEMDEQFF
cdr3_nt: TGTGCCAGCAGTTTAGGGGAAATGGATGAGCAGTTCTTC

d_call: TRBD2
v_call: TRBV20-1
j_call: TRBJ2-1
clone_size: -
cdr3_aa: CSARDPGGTRRMYEQFF
cdr3_nt: TGCAGTGCTAGAGATCCGGGAGGGACTAGGAGGATGTATGAGCAGTTCTTC

d_call: TRBD2
v_call: TRBV7-2
j_call: TRBJ2-5
clone_size: -
cdr3_aa: CASSLNSGRPHETQYF
cdr3_nt: TGTGCCAGCAGCTTGAATAGCGGGAGGCCTCATGAGACCCAGTACTTC

d_call: -
v_call: TRBV30
j_call: TRBJ2-3
clone_size: many
cdr3_aa: CAWSEGIVTDTQYF
cdr3_nt: TGTGCCTGGAGTGAAGGGATCGTCACAGATACGCAGTATTTT

d_call: -
v_call: TRBV4-2
j_call: TRBJ2-7
clone_size: few
cdr3_aa: CASSQSLATPYEQYF
cdr3_nt: TGTGCCAGCAGCCAAAGCTTAGCGACGCCCTACGAGCAGTACTTC

d_call: -
v_call: TRBV20-1
j_call: TRBJ2-3
clone_size: -
cdr3_aa: CSARASGRGTQYF
cdr3_nt: TGCAGTGCTAGGGCGAGCGGAAGGGGTACGCAGTATTTT

d_call: -
v_call: TRBV29-1
j_call: TRBJ1-1
clone_size: many
cdr3_aa: CSVTEVGTEAFF
cdr3_nt: TGCAGCGTGACAGAGGTGGGAACTGAAGCTTTCTTT

d_call: -
v_call: TRBV19
j_call: TRBJ1-5
clone_size: many
cdr3_aa: CASTPSGGNQPQHF
cdr3_nt: TGTGCCAGTACTCCGTCTGGGGGCAATCAGCCCCAGCATTTT

d_call: TRBD1
v_call: TRBV28
j_call: TRBJ1-5
clone_size: many
cdr3_aa: CASRNRGGSNQPQHF
cdr3_nt: TGTGCCAGCAGGAACAGGGGAGGGAGCAATCAGCCCCAGCATTTT

d_call: TRBD1
v_call: TRBV27
j_call: TRBJ2-7
clone_size: -
cdr3_aa: CASSFEPGGIYEQYF
cdr3_nt: TGTGCCAGCAGTTTTGAGCCAGGGGGCATCTACGAGCAGTACTTC

d_call: -
v_call: TRBV12-3/TRBV12-4
j_call: TRBJ1-2
clone_size: -
cdr3_aa: CASSSVPGGYTF
cdr3_nt: TGTGCCAGCAGTTCGGTCCCAGGTGGCTACACCTTC

d_call: TRBD1
v_call: TRBV28
j_call: TRBJ2-1
clone_size: few
cdr3_aa: CASSSQGQRYNEQFF
cdr3_nt: TGTGCCAGCAGTTCGCAGGGACAGCGCTACAATGAGCAGTTCTTC

d_call: -
v_call: TRBV28
j_call: TRBJ1-3
clone_size: -
cdr3_aa: CASSFKGTGGNTIYF
cdr3_nt: TGTGCCAGCAGTTTCAAGGGCACCGGGGGAAACACCATATATTTT

d_call: TRBD2
v_call: TRBV5-1
j_call: TRBJ2-7
clone_size: -
cdr3_aa: CASRRLAGGSEQYF
cdr3_nt: TGCGCCAGCCGGAGACTAGCGGGAGGCAGCGAGCAGTACTTC

d_call: TRBD2
v_call: TRBV14
j_call: TRBJ2-1
clone_size: many
cdr3_aa: CASSRTFSSGSYNEQFF
cdr3_nt: TGTGCCAGCAGCCGGACCTTCTCTAGCGGCTCCTACAATGAGCAGTTCTTC

d_call: -
v_call: TRBV10-1
j_call: TRBJ1-1
clone_size: many
cdr3_aa: CASSENTDTEAFF
cdr3_nt: TGCGCCAGCAGTGAGAACACCGACACTGAAGCTTTCTTT

d_call: TRBD2
v_call: TRBV7-2
j_call: TRBJ2-7
clone_size: many
cdr3_aa: CASSPRLAGGRHEQYF
cdr3_nt: TGTGCCAGCAGCCCTCGACTAGCGGGGGGGCGGCACGAGCAGTACTTC

d_call: -
v_call: TRBV7-7
j_call: TRBJ1-6
clone_size: few
cdr3_aa: CASSDCASSYNSPLHF
cdr3_nt: TGTGCTAGCAGCGACTGCGCCAGCTCCTATAATTCACCCCTCCACTTT

d_call: -
v_call: TRBV7-9
j_call: TRBJ1-5
clone_size: many
cdr3_aa: CASGSDHSNQPQHF
cdr3_nt: TGTGCCAGCGGAAGCGACCATAGCAATCAGCCCCAGCATTTT

d_call: -
v_call: TRBV7-2
j_call: TRBJ2-2
clone_size: few
cdr3_aa: CASSLVGSGTGELFF
cdr3_nt: TGTGCCAGCAGCTTAGTCGGGAGCGGCACCGGGGAGCTGTTTTTT

d_call: TRBD2
v_call: TRBV14
j_call: TRBJ2-1
clone_size: few
cdr3_aa: CASSPLAGRAPSNEQFF
cdr3_nt: TGTGCCAGCAGCCCTCTAGCGGGGAGGGCCCCTAGCAATGAGCAGTTCTTC

d_call: TRBD1
v_call: TRBV6-2/TRBV6-3
j_call: TRBJ2-7
clone_size: -
cdr3_aa: CASSFDRGSYDQYF
cdr3_nt: TGTGCCAGCAGTTTCGACAGGGGATCCTACGATCAGTACTTC

d_call: -
v_call: TRBV27
j_call: TRBJ2-7
clone_size: -
cdr3_aa: CASSKAPYEQYF
cdr3_nt: TGTGCCAGCTCGAAGGCTCCCTACGAGCAGTACTTC

d_call: TRBD1
v_call: TRBV10-3
j_call: TRBJ2-3
clone_size: many
cdr3_aa: CATGGRDTQYF
cdr3_nt: TGTGCCACAGGGGGACGGGATACGCAGTATTTT

d_call: TRBD1
v_call: TRBV12-3/TRBV12-4
j_call: TRBJ2-7
clone_size: -
cdr3_aa: CASSPGQRNEQYF
cdr3_nt: TGTGCCAGCAGTCCGGGACAGAGGAACGAGCAGTACTTC

d_call: -
v_call: TRBV6-2/TRBV6-3
j_call: TRBJ2-1
clone_size: few
cdr3_aa: CASSYSGGPLIHEQFF
cdr3_nt: TGTGCCAGCAGTTATTCCGGGGGACCTCTTATTCATGAGCAGTTCTTC

d_call: -
v_call: TRBV29-1
j_call: TRBJ2-1
clone_size: many
cdr3_aa: CSVPGGGLTYNEQFF
cdr3_nt: TGCAGCGTTCCGGGGGGCGGACTCACCTACAATGAGCAGTTCTTC

d_call: TRBD2
v_call: TRBV5-1
j_call: TRBJ2-1
clone_size: -
cdr3_aa: CASSSGTSGPLYQNEQFF
cdr3_nt: TGCGCCAGCAGCTCCGGGACTAGCGGTCCCCTCTATCAGAATGAGCAGTTCTTC

d_call: -
v_call: TRBV12-3/TRBV12-4
j_call: TRBJ1-5
clone_size: -
cdr3_aa: CASSFEKLGPQPQHF
cdr3_nt: TGTGCCAGCAGTTTCGAGAAGCTAGGGCCACAGCCCCAGCATTTT

d_call: TRBD1
v_call: TRBV19
j_call: TRBJ1-4
clone_size: few
cdr3_aa: CASSIGKGQGREKLFF
cdr3_nt: TGTGCCAGTAGTATCGGGAAGGGACAGGGCCGGGAAAAACTGTTTTTT

d_call: -
v_call: TRBV24-1
j_call: TRBJ2-1
clone_size: many
cdr3_aa: CATSDFSGEQFF
cdr3_nt: TGTGCCACCAGTGATTTTTCAGGCGAGCAGTTCTTC

d_call: -
v_call: TRBV6-1
j_call: TRBJ2-7
clone_size: few
cdr3_aa: CASSVYEQYF
cdr3_nt: TGTGCCAGTTCGGTCTACGAGCAGTACTTC

d_call: -
v_call: TRBV7-9
j_call: TRBJ1-3
clone_size: few
cdr3_aa: CASSLAQGYGNTIYF
cdr3_nt: TGTGCCAGCAGCTTAGCGCAAGGCTACGGAAACACCATATATTTT

d_call: TRBD1
v_call: TRBV2
j_call: TRBJ2-1
clone_size: many
cdr3_aa: CASSLGQGAPYNEQFF
cdr3_nt: TGTGCCAGCAGCCTCGGACAGGGGGCGCCTTACAATGAGCAGTTCTTC

d_call: -
v_call: TRBV7-2
j_call: TRBJ2-3
clone_size: -
cdr3_aa: CASSHIAQYF
cdr3_nt: TGTGCCAGCAGCCATATCGCGCAGTATTTT